Presented here are 18 T cell receptor beta chains from one specimen sequenced in a study of blood T cell repertoires in COVID-19. Here immunoSEQ multiplex PCR was the method, and the copy in TCRdb shows in-frame clones only, minus some. Seen here are some 12,000 clones, 55% to 80% observed once, and the top ten hold about 33%. The sample taken for sequencing was peripheral blood. Every receptor here comes from a human donor in a cohort sampled during active COVID-19.

J is TRBJ2-1 and V is TRBV5-1, with 10 bases lining up with TRBD1. V lost 2 bases and J lost 6; bases outside the gene matches: 5. Germline V gene sequence: CDR1 SGHRS, CDR2 YFSETQ. This CDR3 spans 15 amino acids. The CDR3 coding sequence is TGCGCCAGCAGCTTCTCCCGGACAGGGGGCAATGAGCAGTTCTTC. It encodes CASSFSRTGGNEQFF. The variable domain in full, with the rest retrieved from reference TRBV5-1 and TRBJ2-1, is KAGVTQTPRYLIKTRGQQVTLSCSPISGHRSVSWYQQTPGQGLQFLFEYFSETQRNKGNFPGRFSGRQFSNSRSEMNVSTLELGDSALYLCASSFSRTGGNEQFFGPGTRLTVL.

The chain employs TRBV6-5 and TRBJ2-7, with D hard to call. This CDR3 has 13 amino acids. CDR1 MNHEY and CDR2 SVGAGI come from the germline V gene. V lost 5 bases, J lost 2 bases, and 10 bases lay in between. CDR3 in amino acids: CASSRSGAYEQYF. CDR3 nucleotide sequence: TGTGCCAGCAGTCGGAGTGGCGCCTACGAGCAGTACTTC.

The CDR3 is CASSPIGTGGSYEQYF. CDR3 bases: TGCGCCAGCAGCCCAATAGGGACAGGGGGTTCCTACGAGCAGTACTTC. This chain connects TRBV4-1 to TRBJ2-7; 11 bases are a match to TRBD1. With 4 bases clipped from V and 1 base from J, the junction kept 6 bases outside the gene matches. The germline gives CDR1 MGHRA, CDR2 YSYEKL. CDR3 length: 16 amino acids.

This clone was recorded only once. This chain joins TRBV19 and TRBJ1-5; the match to TRBD1 covers 7 bases. The trim removed 4 bases at V and 7 bases at J, leaving 13 bases unmatched. CDR3 length: 16 residues. In germline, CDR1 is LNHDA, CDR2 SQIVND (reference sequence). The CDR3 spells CASSTSHRGPGQPQHF. The DNA of the CDR3 is TGTGCCAGTAGTACCTCTCACAGGGGACCGGGCCAGCCCCAGCATTTT.

The J gene is TRBJ2-5, the V gene TRBV11-2, with 9 bases that match TRBD1. This CDR3 is built from 16 residues. The ends lost 1 base at V and 4 bases at J; junction bases unmatched: 7. Germline CDR1 SGHAT, CDR2 FQNNGV. The CDR3 DNA is TGTGCCAGCAGCTTAGGCGGACAGGGGAAATCAGAGACCCAGTACTTC. Translating it yields CASSLGGQGKSETQYF.

The gene calls are TRBV28 and TRBJ2-1; 12 bases align to TRBD2. The CDR3 extends over 16 amino acids. Unmatched junction bases numbered 9, after V lost 5 bases and J lost 7 bases. Germline V gives CDR1 MDHEN, CDR2 SYDVKM. The CDR3 here is CASSLAGTSGWNEQFF. CDR3 bases: TGTGCCAGCAGTCTAGCCGGGACTAGCGGGTGGAATGAGCAGTTCTTC.

The chain uses TRBV27 and TRBJ1-5; the match to TRBD1 covers 9 bases. Trimming took 3 bases from V and 11 from J; bases not matched to a gene: 11. Germline CDR1 and CDR2: MNHEY and SMNVEV (reference sequence). The CDR3 contains 15 residues. Here the CDR3 reads CASSFRTGAFITQHF. For the CDR3, the DNA is TGTGCCAGCAGTTTTAGGACAGGGGCCTTCATTACCCAGCATTTT.

This clone was counted only a few times. The chain employs TRBV4-1 and TRBJ2-6, with 10 bases fitting TRBD1. The trim removed 8 bases at V and 1 base at J, leaving 5 bases unmatched. Germline V lookup: CDR1 MGHRA, CDR2 YSYEKL. The CDR3 covers 16 residues. As DNA, the CDR3 is TGCGCCAGCGGGGGACAGGGGACTTCTGGGGCCAACGTCCTGACTTTC. Translation: CASGGQGTSGANVLTF.

The chain links TRBV5-6 to TRBJ2-3, with TRBD2 matching over 10 bases. The germline CDR1 and CDR2 sequences are SGHDT and YYEEEE. J was trimmed by 2 bases and V by 2 bases; bases with no gene match: 5. The CDR3 spans 16 residues. The CDR3 sequence is CASSFYGTSDTDTQYF. CDR3 DNA: TGTGCCAGCAGCTTTTATGGGACTAGCGACACAGATACGCAGTATTTT. Drawing the rest from reference TRBV5-6 and TRBJ2-3, the complete variable domain is DAGVTQSPTHLIKTRGQQVTLRCSPKSGHDTVSWYQQALGQGPQFIFQYYEEEERQRGNFPDRFSGHQFPNYSSELNVNALLLGDSALYLCASSFYGTSDTDTQYFGPGTRLTVL.

The rearrangement uses TRBV9 and TRBJ1-3, with no clear D. This CDR3 has 15 amino acids. Trimming cost V 4 bases and J 0 bases, with 11 bases left between them. Germline CDR1 SGDLS, CDR2 YYNGEE. The CDR3 reads CASSPHTSSGNTIYF. CDR3 nucleotides: TGTGCCAGCAGCCCTCATACAAGCTCTGGAAACACCATATATTTT.

The rearrangement uses TRBV29-1 and TRBJ2-7, with 10 bases fitting TRBD1. V dropped 5 bases and J dropped 1; count of bases not matched to a gene: 5. The CDR3 has 14 amino acids. The V gene's germline CDR1 is SQVTM and CDR2 ANQGSEA. Here the CDR3 reads CSVQDRGKSYEQYF. The DNA of the CDR3 is TGCAGCGTTCAGGACAGGGGGAAATCCTACGAGCAGTACTTC.

The V call is TRBV19, the J call TRBJ2-7; 7 positions agree with TRBD2. The V and J ends lost 1 base and 9 bases, in that order; junction bases with no gene match: 9. Germline CDR1 is LNHDA and CDR2 is SQIVND (reference sequence). This CDR3 has 14 residues. This CDR3 is CASSIGGGGGGQYF. CDR3 nucleotide sequence: TGTGCCAGTAGTATAGGAGGCGGCGGCGGGGGGCAGTACTTC.

The gene calls are TRBV30 and TRBJ2-7, with a weak D call TRBD2 (6 bases). There are 15 residues in the CDR3. Trimming left V 0 bases short and J 5 bases short, with 17 bases between. Looked up from germline, CDR1 is GTSNPN and CDR2 is SVGIG (reference sequence). The CDR3 nucleotides read TGTGCCTGGAGTGTACCAGCGGGCTCCCGTCACGAGCAGTACTTC. Its translation is CAWSVPAGSRHEQYF.

V usage is TRBV9 and J usage is TRBJ1-1; 8 bases match TRBD1. V shed 3 bases, J shed 0 bases, and the junction held 7 bases outside the gene matches. The CDR3 is 16 amino acids. In germline, CDR1 is SGDLS, CDR2 YYNGEE. The CDR3 coding sequence is TGTGCCAGCAGCGCCGACAGGGGTTGGATGAACACTGAAGCTTTCTTT. Translated, it gives CASSADRGWMNTEAFF.

V and J are TRBV2 and TRBJ2-1, with D tentatively TRBD2 (5 bases). CDR3 length: 15 amino acids. The germline V and J ends were trimmed by 5 bases and 0 bases, with 11 bases remaining between them. Germline CDR1 and CDR2: SNHLY and FYNNEI. The DNA of the CDR3 is TGTGCCAGCAGTTCAATAGCGAGCTCCTACAATGAGCAGTTCTTC. As protein: CASSSIASSYNEQFF.

The J gene is TRBJ2-2, the V gene TRBV2; no firm D call. The ends were cut back, 6 bases at V and 6 bases at J, with 8 bases in the middle. Looked up from germline, CDR1 is SNHLY and CDR2 is FYNNEI. The CDR3 is made up of 12 amino acids. CDR3 protein: CASSAVAGELFF. CDR3 coding DNA: TGTGCCAGCAGCGCCGTAGCCGGGGAGCTGTTTTTT.

This clone has more than one count but fewer than ten. V and J are TRBV6-6 and TRBJ2-2, with TRBD1 identical over 9 bases. V shed 4 bases, J shed 7 bases, and the junction held 7 bases outside the gene matches. CDR1 and CDR2 from the germline V gene are MNHNY and SVGAGI (reference sequence). There are 15 residues in the CDR3. The CDR3 DNA reads TGTGCCAGCAGTTTAGGGACAGGGTCAGTCGGGGAGCTGTTTTTT. Its protein is CASSLGTGSVGELFF.

The chain recombines TRBV2 with TRBJ1-2, with 7 bases aligning to TRBD1. V was pared by 11 bases and J by 6 bases, with 9 bases of the junction left unmatched. CDR1 is SNHLY, CDR2 FYNNEI, per germline. The CDR3 length is 12 residues. CDR3 in DNA: TGTGCCGGGGTGACAGGGAACCATGGCTACACCTTC. Translation gives CAGVTGNHGYTF.